The 18 T cell receptor beta chains below all came from one sample that was sequenced in a study of blood T cell repertoires in COVID-19. Clones were read by immunoSEQ multiplex PCR, and TCRdb kept only the in-frame ones, dropping some. The table has under 95,000 clones, roughly 87% seen once. Sample: peripheral blood. Receptors originate from a man between 60 and 70 years old with acute or convalescent COVID-19.

V gene TRBV19 combines with J gene TRBJ1-1, with 8 bases that match TRBD1. The CDR3 is 16 amino acids. In germline, CDR1 is LNHDA, CDR2 SQIVND (reference sequence). After removal of 4 bases from V and 3 bases from J, the junction contained 10 bases not matched to a gene. The CDR3 reads CASSTNRQGRHTEAFF. CDR3 DNA: TGTGCCAGTAGTACCAATCGACAGGGGCGGCACACTGAAGCTTTCTTT.

This clone appeared a single time. The chain couples TRBV9 to TRBJ2-3; D ambiguous. The CDR3 covers 13 residues. Germline V gene data show CDR1 as SGDLS and CDR2 as YYNGEE. The V and J ends lost 3 bases and 2 bases respectively, with 7 bases between them. CDR3 amino acids: CASSAYVTDTQYF. CDR3 nucleotides: TGTGCCAGCAGCGCCTATGTCACAGATACGCAGTATTTT.

This clone came up a few times. This chain uses TRBV10-3 with TRBJ1-4; 8 nucleotides agree with TRBD1. The V and J ends lost 6 bases and 8 bases, in that order; junction bases with no gene match: 8. The length of the CDR3 is 14 residues. Per the germline V gene, CDR1 is ENHRY and CDR2 is SYGVKD. The CDR3 here is CAIRQGDSGEKLFF. CDR3 DNA sequence: TGTGCCATCAGACAGGGGGACTCGGGGGAAAAACTGTTTTTT.

This clone was observed once. Other nucleotide sequences from this sample produce the same CDR3. The gene calls are TRBV30 and TRBJ1-1; the D gene is possibly TRBD1 (6 bases). This CDR3 region has 13 residues. Trimming cost V 3 bases and J 2 bases, with 10 bases left between them. Per germline, CDR1 GTSNPN and CDR2 SVGIG (reference sequence). The CDR3 spells CAWRRGQNTEAFF. CDR3 DNA sequence: TGTGCCTGGAGGAGGGGACAAAACACTGAAGCTTTCTTT.

The genes are TRBV7-2 and TRBJ2-6; D uncertain. The CDR3 totals 14 residues. Germline V gene sequence: CDR1 SGHTA, CDR2 FQGNSA. V was pared by 8 bases and J by 1 base, with 9 bases between. The CDR3 sequence: CASHSASGANVLTF. CDR3 nucleotides: TGTGCCAGCCACAGTGCTTCTGGGGCCAACGTCCTGACTTTC.

The rearrangement uses TRBV3-1 (or the pseudogene TRBV3-2) and TRBJ2-2; D possibly corresponds to TRBD2 (5 bases). The CDR3 spans 16 residues. The ends were cut back, 0 bases at V and 6 bases at J, with 14 bases in the middle. Germline values: CDR1 LGHDT, CDR2 YNNKEL (reference sequence). The CDR3 region is CASSQDLGLAAGELFF. The CDR3 DNA sequence: TGTGCCAGCAGCCAAGATCTAGGGCTAGCAGCCGGGGAGCTGTTTTTT.

This chain links TRBV29-1 with TRBJ2-3; TRBD1 matches at 7 bases. V shed 4 bases, J shed 5 bases, and the junction held 6 bases outside the gene matches. The CDR3 spans 13 residues. The germline V gene encodes CDR1 SQVTM and CDR2 ANQGSEA. The CDR3 DNA sequence: TGCAGCGTTGGACAGGGAGTAGTAGATACGCAGTATTTT. It specifies CSVGQGVVDTQYF.

J is TRBJ1-2 and V is TRBV10-3; D uncertain. Trimming stripped 2 bases from V and 0 bases from J, with 10 bases between. From germline, CDR1 is ENHRY and CDR2 SYGVKD. The CDR3 runs to 15 residues. CDR3 loop: CAISEVVSANYGYTF. The CDR3 DNA sequence: TGTGCCATCAGTGAGGTCGTCTCCGCTAACTATGGCTACACCTTC.

V and J are TRBV11-2 and TRBJ2-3; D remains unclear. From germline, CDR1 is SGHAT and CDR2 FQNNGV. V lost 4 bases and J lost 2, with 16 bases in between. This CDR3 contains 16 residues. CDR3 DNA sequence: TGTGCCAGCAGCTCCTCCGGTGACTTACTCACAGATACGCAGTATTTT. As protein: CASSSSGDLLTDTQYF.

This clone is a singleton in its sample. The chain carries TRBV24-1 and TRBJ1-1; possibly TRBD1 for D (5 bases). Germline V gene sequence: CDR1 KGHDR, CDR2 SFDVKD. This CDR3 is 15 amino acids long. The V end lost 5 bases, the J end lost 1 base, and 13 bases lay between the germline ends. As DNA, the CDR3 is TGTGCCACCAGTGCACCAACCACAGGGAACACTGAAGCTTTCTTT. Protein sequence: CATSAPTTGNTEAFF.

The gene calls are TRBV7-2 and TRBJ1-3; D uncertain. The CDR3 spans 14 residues. Per germline, CDR1 SGHTA and CDR2 FQGNSA. V shed 4 bases and J shed 0 bases, with 7 bases lying between them. CDR3: CASSSMSSGNTIYF. CDR3 DNA sequence: TGTGCCAGCAGCTCCATGAGCTCTGGAAACACCATATATTTT.

This rearrangement joins TRBV5-1 to TRBJ1-1; 7 positions match TRBD1. V was pared by 5 bases and J by 1 base, with 5 bases of the junction left unmatched. The germline V gene encodes CDR1 SGHRS and CDR2 YFSETQ. The CDR3 loop spans 14 amino acids. CDR3 DNA: TGCGCCAGCAGTCCAACAGGGGAGAACACTGAAGCTTTCTTT. Protein product: CASSPTGENTEAFF.

The rearrangement uses TRBV12-5 and TRBJ1-5; tentative D call: TRBD1 (5 bases). This CDR3 spans 11 amino acids. The ends were cut back, 9 bases at V and 7 bases at J, with 10 bases in the middle. Germline values: CDR1 LGHNT, CDR2 FRNRAP. The CDR3: CASGGEQPQHF. DNA of the CDR3: TGTGCTAGCGGGGGGGAACAGCCCCAGCATTTT.

The chain carries TRBV2 and TRBJ1-2; 7 nucleotides line up with TRBD1. J was trimmed by 2 bases and V by 6 bases; bases with no gene match: 9. The germline V gene encodes CDR1 SNHLY and CDR2 FYNNEI. The CDR3 runs to 15 residues. For the CDR3, the DNA is TGTGCCAGCAGACCTCTGGCCAGGGGGAACTATGGCTACACCTTC. This gives the protein CASRPLARGNYGYTF.

The rearrangement links TRBV6-5 to TRBJ2-1; TRBD2 agrees at 8 bases. Trimming at V came to 2 bases and at J to 5 bases, leaving 2 bases not matched to a gene. The CDR3 has 14 amino acids. Germline lookup yields CDR1 MNHEY and CDR2 SVGAGI. The DNA of the CDR3 is TGTGCCAGCAGTTACGAGCGGGGGAACAATGAGCAGTTCTTC. Translated: CASSYERGNNEQFF.

The chain employs TRBV21-1 and TRBJ1-5. TRBV21-1 is a known pseudogene. CDR3 length: 12 residues. This CDR3 reads CASSKVSQPQHF. For the CDR3, the DNA is TGTGCCAGCAGCAAAGTTAGCCAGCCCCAGCATTTT.

The chain employs TRBV27 and TRBJ1-2, with D tentatively TRBD1 (5 bases). Germline V gene sequence: CDR1 MNHEY, CDR2 SMNVEV (reference sequence). The CDR3 is 12 residues long. Deletions cut 10 bases from V and 4 bases from J, with 13 bases between. The chain's CDR3 is CATSSGGYGYTF. The CDR3 coding sequence is TGTGCCACTAGTTCGGGGGGCTATGGCTACACCTTC.

The gene calls are TRBV13 and TRBJ1-6, with D possibly being TRBD1 (6 bases). Deletions cut 0 bases from V and 6 bases from J, with 9 bases between. The CDR3 sequence is 15 residues long. Germline loops: CDR1 PRHDT, CDR2 FYEKMQ (reference sequence). The CDR3 loop reads CASSLGGQANSPLHF. The CDR3 DNA reads as TGTGCCAGCAGCTTAGGGGGACAAGCTAATTCACCCCTCCACTTT.